This TCR beta chain was retrieved from a study of post-analysis software for immune sequencing data. Study information: Secondary progressive, relapsing-remitting and progressive-relapsing multiple sclerosis were among the included disease courses. Whole-study findings and limits: Relative to controls, patients had 4 or 5 TRBV segments at higher frequency, with TRBV5-6, TRBV5-1 and TRBV20-1 among these.

Points on this clonotype: The antigen is unknown.

In germline, CDR1 is DFQATT, CDR2 SNEGSKA (reference sequence). This CDR3 comprises 16 residues. The V end lost 3 bases, the J end lost 0 bases, and 15 bases lay between the germline ends. The TCR beta cDNA libraries contained unique molecular identifiers. TCRdb reanalysed the PCR reads using MiXCR and keeps one entry per CDR3 protein. The sample contains 650,000 to 850,000 distinct CDR3 sequences, roughly 46% of which appear only once. Sequenced sample: blood. This chain joins TRBV20-1 and TRBJ2-1; D unresolved. This receptor was taken from a girl aged 5-17 years with multiple sclerosis. The CDR3 DNA follows: TGCAGTGCTAGTTTCGTAGTTCAGAGCTCCTACAATGAGCAGTTCTTC. Its translation: CSASFVVQSSYNEQFF.